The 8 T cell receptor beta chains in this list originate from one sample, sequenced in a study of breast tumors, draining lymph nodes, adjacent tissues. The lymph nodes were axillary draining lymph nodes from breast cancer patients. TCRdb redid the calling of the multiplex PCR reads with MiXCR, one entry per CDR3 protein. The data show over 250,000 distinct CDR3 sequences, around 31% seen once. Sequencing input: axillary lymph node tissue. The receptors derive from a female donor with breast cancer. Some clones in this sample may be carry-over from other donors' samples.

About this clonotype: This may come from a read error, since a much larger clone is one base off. The CDR3 here is CASSRLAGVGTQYF. The CDR3 DNA is TGTGCCAGCAGTCGGCTAGCGGGAGTTGGGACGCAGTATTTT. The chain couples TRBV6-6 to TRBJ2-3, with 10 positions matching TRBD2. V dropped 5 bases and J dropped 9; count of bases not matched to a gene: 8. The CDR3 consists of 14 residues. Germline values: CDR1 MNHNY, CDR2 SVGAGI (reference sequence).

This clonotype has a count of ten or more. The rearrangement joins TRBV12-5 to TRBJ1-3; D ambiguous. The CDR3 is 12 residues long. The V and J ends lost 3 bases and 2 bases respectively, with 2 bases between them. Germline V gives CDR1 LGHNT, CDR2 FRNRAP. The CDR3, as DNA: TGTGCTAGTGGTTTAGCTGGAAACACCATATATTTT. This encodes CASGLAGNTIYF.

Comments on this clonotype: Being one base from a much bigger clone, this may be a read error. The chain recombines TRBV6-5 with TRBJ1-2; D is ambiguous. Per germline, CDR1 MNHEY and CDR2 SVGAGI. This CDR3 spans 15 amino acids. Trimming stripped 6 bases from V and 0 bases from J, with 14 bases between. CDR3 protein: CASRADPAANYGYTF. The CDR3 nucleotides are TGTGCCAGCAGAGCCGATCCGGCGGCTAACTATGGCTACACCTTC.

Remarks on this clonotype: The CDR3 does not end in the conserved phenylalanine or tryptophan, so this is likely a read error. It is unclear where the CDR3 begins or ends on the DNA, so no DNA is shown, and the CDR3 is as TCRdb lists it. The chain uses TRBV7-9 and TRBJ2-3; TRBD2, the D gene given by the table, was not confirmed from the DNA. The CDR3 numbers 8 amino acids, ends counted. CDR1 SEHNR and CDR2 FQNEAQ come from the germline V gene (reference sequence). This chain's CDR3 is CASSDGTS.

CDR3 region: CASSHRGADTEAFF. The CDR3 bases are TGTGCCAGCAGCCATCGGGGGGCCGATACTGAAGCTTTCTTT. This sequence joins TRBV12-3 or TRBV12-4 and TRBJ1-1; a weak D match, TRBD1 (6 bases). The CDR3 is 14 residues long. Trimming removed 6 bases from V and 5 bases from J, with 16 bases in between.

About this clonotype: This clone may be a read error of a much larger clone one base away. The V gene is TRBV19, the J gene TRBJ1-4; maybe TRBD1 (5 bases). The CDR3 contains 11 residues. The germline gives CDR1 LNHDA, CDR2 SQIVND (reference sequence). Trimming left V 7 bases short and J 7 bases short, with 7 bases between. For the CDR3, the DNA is TGTGCCAGTATGGGGGGTGAAAAACTGTTTTTT. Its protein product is CASMGGEKLFF.

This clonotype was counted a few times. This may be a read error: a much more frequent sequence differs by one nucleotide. CDR3 bases: TGTGTCAGTAGTGTGGGTACAGGGACCTTTGGCTACACCTTC. As protein: CVSSVGTGTFGYTF. The chain links TRBV19 to TRBJ1-2; D is possibly TRBD1 (6 bases). The germline gives CDR1 LNHDA, CDR2 SQIVND (reference sequence). The CDR3 spans 14 residues.

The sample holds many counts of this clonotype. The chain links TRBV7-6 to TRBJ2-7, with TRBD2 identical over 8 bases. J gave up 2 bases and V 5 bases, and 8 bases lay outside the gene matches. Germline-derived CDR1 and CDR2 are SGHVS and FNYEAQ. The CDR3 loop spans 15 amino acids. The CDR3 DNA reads TGTGCCAGCAGCCCGCGACTAGCGCGAACCTACGAGCAGTACTTC. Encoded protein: CASSPRLARTYEQYF.